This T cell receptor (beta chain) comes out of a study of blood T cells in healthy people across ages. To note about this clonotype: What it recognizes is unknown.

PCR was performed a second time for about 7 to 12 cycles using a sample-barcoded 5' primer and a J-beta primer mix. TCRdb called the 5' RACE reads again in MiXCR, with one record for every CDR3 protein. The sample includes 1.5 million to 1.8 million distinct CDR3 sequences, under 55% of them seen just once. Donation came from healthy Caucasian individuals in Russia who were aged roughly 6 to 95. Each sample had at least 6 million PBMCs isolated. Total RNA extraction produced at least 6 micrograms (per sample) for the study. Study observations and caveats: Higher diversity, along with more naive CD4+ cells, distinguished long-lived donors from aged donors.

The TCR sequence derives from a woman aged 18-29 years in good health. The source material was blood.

The CDR3 loop is CAWRSSGPTNTQYF. In DNA form, the CDR3 reads TGTGCCTGGAGGTCTAGCGGCCCCACGAATACGCAGTATTTT. V and J are TRBV30 and TRBJ2-3, with TRBD2 matching over 7 bases. Germline-derived CDR1 and CDR2 are GTSNPN and SVGIG (reference sequence). V gave up 3 bases and J gave up 7 bases; unmatched junction bases: 10. The CDR3 extends over 14 amino acids. Supplemented by reference TRBV30 and TRBJ2-3, the full variable domain reads SQTIHQWPATLVQPVGSPLSLECTVEGTSNPNLYWYRQAAGRGLQLLFYSVGIGQISSEVPQNLSASRPQDRQFILSSKKLLLSDSGFYLCAWRSSGPTNTQYFGPGTRLTVL.